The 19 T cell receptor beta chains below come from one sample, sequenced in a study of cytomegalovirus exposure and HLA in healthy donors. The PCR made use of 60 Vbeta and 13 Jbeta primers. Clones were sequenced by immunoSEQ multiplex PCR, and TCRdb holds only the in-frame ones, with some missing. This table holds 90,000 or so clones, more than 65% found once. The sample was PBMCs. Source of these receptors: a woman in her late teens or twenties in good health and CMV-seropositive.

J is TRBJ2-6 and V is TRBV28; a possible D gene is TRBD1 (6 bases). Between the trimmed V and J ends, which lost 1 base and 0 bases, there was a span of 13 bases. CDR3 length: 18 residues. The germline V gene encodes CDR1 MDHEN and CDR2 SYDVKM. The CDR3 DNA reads TGTGCCAGCAGTTTATCCGCAGGGGCAGGCTCTGGGGCCAACGTCCTGACTTTC. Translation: CASSLSAGAGSGANVLTF.

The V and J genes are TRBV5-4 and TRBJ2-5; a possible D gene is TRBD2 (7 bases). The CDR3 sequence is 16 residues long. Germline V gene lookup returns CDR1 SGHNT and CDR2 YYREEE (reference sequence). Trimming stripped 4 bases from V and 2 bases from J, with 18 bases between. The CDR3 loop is CASSPRGGPGQETQYF. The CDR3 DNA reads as TGTGCCAGCAGCCCGAGGGGGGGCCCGGGGCAAGAGACCCAGTACTTC.

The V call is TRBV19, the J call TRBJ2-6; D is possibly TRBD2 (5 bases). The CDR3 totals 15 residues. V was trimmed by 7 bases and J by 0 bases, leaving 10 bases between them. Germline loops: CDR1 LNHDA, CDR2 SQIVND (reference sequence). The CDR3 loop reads CASTYTSSGANVLTF. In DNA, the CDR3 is TGTGCCAGTACCTATACTAGCTCTGGGGCCAACGTCCTGACTTTC.

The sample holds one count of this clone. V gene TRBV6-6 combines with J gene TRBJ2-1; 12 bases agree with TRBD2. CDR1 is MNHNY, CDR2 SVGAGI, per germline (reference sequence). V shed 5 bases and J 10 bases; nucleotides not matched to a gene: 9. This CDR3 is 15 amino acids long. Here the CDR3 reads CASSPNAGTSGEQFF. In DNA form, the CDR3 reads TGTGCCAGCAGTCCAAACGCCGGGACTAGCGGGGAGCAGTTCTTC.

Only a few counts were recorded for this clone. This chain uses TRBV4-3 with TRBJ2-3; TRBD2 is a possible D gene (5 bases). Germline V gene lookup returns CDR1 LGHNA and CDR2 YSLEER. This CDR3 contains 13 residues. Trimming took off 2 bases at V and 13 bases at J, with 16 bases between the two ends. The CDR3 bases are TGCGCCAGCAGCCAAAGCGCCACGGGGTCCGAGTATTTT. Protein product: CASSQSATGSEYF.

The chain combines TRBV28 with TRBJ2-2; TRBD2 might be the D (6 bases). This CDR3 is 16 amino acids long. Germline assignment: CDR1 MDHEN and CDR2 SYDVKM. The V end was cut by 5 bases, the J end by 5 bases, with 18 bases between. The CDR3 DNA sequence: TGTGCCAGCAGTCCCCTATCGGGGGAGATGACCGGGGAGCTGTTTTTT. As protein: CASSPLSGEMTGELFF.

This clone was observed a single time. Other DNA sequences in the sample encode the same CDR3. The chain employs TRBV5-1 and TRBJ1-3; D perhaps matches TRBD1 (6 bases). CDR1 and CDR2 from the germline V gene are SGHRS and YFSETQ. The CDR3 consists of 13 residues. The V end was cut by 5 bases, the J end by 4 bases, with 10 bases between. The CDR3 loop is CASSQGSGNTIYF. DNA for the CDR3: TGCGCCAGCAGTCAGGGGTCAGGAAACACCATATATTTT.

The CDR3 sequence: CASSVDAGSYEQYF. The CDR3 region has the DNA TGTGCCAGCAGCGTAGACGCAGGCTCCTACGAGCAGTACTTC. The V and J genes are TRBV9 and TRBJ2-7; D is undetermined. The germline V gene encodes CDR1 SGDLS and CDR2 YYNGEE. V was shortened by 0 bases and J by 0 bases, with 7 bases between the two germline ends. The CDR3 runs 14 residues.

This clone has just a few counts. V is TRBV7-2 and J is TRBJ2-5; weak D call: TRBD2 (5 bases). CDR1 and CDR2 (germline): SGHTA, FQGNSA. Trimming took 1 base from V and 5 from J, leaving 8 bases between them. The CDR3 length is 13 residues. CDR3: CASSLVPGETQYF. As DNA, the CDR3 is TGTGCCAGCAGCTTAGTACCGGGGGAGACCCAGTACTTC.

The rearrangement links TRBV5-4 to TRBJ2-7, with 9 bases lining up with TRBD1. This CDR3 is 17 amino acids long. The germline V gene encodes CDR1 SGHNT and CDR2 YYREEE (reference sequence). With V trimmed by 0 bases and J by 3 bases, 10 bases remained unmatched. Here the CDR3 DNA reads TGTGCCAGCAGCTTGGGGGGACAGGGCCCTTCTGGCTACGAGCAGTACTTC. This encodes CASSLGGQGPSGYEQYF. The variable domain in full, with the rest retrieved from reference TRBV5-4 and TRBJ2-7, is ETGVTQSPTHLIKTRGQQVTLRCSSQSGHNTVSWYQQALGQGPQFIFQYYREEENGRGNFPPRFSGLQFPNYSSELNVNALELDDSALYLCASSLGGQGPSGYEQYFGPGTRLTVT.

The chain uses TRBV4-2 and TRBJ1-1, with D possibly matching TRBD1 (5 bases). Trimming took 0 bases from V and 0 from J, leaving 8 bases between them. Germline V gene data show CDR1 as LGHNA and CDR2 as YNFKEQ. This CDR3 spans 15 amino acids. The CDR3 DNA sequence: TGTGCCAGCAGCCAAGATCCCAGGGTGAACACTGAAGCTTTCTTT. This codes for CASSQDPRVNTEAFF.

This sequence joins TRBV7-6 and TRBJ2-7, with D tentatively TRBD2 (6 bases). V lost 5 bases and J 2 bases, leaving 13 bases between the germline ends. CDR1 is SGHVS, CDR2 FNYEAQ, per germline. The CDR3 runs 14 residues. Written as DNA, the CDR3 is TGTGCCAGCAGCCCCGGGACTCTCCCCTACGAGCAGTACTTC. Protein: CASSPGTLPYEQYF.

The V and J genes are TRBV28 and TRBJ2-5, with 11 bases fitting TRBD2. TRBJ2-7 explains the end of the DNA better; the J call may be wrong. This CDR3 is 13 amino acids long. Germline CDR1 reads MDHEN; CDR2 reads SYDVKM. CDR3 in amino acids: CASSDGLAGEQYF. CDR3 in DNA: TGTGCCAGCAGTGATGGACTAGCGGGCGAGCAGTACTTC.

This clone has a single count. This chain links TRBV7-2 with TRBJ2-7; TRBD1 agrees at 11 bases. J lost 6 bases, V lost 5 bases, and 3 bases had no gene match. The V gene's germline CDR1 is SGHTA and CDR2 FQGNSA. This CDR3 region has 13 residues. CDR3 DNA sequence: TGTGCCAGCAGCCCGGGGACAGGGGGCGAGCAGTACTTC. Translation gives CASSPGTGGEQYF.

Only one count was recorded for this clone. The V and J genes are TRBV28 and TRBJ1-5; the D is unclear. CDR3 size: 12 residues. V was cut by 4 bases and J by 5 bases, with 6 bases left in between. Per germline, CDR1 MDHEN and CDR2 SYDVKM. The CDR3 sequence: CASSSTDQPQHF. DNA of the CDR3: TGTGCCAGCAGTTCGACTGATCAGCCCCAGCATTTT.

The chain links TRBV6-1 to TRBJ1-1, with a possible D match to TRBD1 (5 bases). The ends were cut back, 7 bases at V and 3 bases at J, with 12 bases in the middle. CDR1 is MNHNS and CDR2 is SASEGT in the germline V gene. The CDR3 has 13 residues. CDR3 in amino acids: CASKKGVDTEAFF. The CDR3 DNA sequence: TGTGCCAGCAAGAAAGGGGTCGACACTGAAGCTTTCTTT.

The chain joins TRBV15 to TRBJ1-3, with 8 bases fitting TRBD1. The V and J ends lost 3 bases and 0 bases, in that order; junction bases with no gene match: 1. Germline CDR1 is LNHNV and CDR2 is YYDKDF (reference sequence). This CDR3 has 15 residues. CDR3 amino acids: CATSSDRGSGNTIYF. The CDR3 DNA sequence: TGTGCCACCAGCAGCGACAGGGGCTCTGGAAACACCATATATTTT. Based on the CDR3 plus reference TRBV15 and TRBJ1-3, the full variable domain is DAMVIQNPRYQVTQFGKPVTLSCSQTLNHNVMYWYQQKSSQAPKLLFHYYDKDFNNEADTPDNFQSRRPNTSFCFLDIRSPGLGDTAMYLCATSSDRGSGNTIYFGEGSWLTVV.

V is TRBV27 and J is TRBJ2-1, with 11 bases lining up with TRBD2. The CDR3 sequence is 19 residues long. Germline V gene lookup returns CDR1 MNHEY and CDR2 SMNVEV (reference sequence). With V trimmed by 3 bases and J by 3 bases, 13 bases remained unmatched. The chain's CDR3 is CASSFLIGTSGKGYNEQFF. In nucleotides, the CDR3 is TGTGCCAGCAGTTTCCTGATCGGGACTAGCGGCAAAGGCTACAATGAGCAGTTCTTC.

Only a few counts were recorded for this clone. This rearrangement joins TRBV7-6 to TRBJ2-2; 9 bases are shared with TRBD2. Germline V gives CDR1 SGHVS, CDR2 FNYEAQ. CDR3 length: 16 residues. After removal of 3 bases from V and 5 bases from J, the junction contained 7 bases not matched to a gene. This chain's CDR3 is CASSLGGLARTGELFF. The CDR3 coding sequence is TGTGCCAGCAGCTTGGGAGGACTAGCGAGAACCGGGGAGCTGTTTTTT.